This T cell receptor (beta chain) was found in a study of blood T cell repertoires in COVID-19. Produced via immunoSEQ multiplex PCR; TCRdb's table is partial and in-frame only. Among hundreds of thousands of clones, around 84% were seen once, and the ten largest hold about 0.93%. V lost 4 bases, J lost 5 bases, and 4 bases stayed unmatched. Germline CDR1 is SGHRS and CDR2 is YFSETQ. The CDR3 loop spans 14 amino acids. Notes on this clone: Other DNA sequences in the sample encode the same CDR3.

Sequencing used peripheral blood. The source of this sequence is a man between 40 and 49 years old with acute or convalescent COVID-19. This chain connects TRBV5-1 to TRBJ1-4, with 8 positions matching TRBD1. The DNA of the CDR3 is TGCGCCAGCAGCCTCGGACAGGGCAATGAAAAACTGTTTTTT. Protein sequence: CASSLGQGNEKLFF.